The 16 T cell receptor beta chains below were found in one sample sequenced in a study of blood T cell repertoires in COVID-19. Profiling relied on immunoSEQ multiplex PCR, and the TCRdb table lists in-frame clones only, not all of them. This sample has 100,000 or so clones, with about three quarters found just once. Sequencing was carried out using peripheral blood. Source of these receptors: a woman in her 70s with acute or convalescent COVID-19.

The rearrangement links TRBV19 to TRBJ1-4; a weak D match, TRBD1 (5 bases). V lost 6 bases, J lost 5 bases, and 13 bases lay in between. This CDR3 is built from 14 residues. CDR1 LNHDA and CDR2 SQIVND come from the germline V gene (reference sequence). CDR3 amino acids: CASSVQVTNEKLFF. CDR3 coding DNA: TGTGCCAGTAGCGTACAGGTCACGAATGAAAAACTGTTTTTT.

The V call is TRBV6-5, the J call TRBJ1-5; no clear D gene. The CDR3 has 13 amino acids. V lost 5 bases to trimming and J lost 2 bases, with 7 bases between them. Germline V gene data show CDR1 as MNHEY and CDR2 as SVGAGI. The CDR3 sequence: CASSTTGNQPQHF. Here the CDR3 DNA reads TGTGCCAGCAGTACAACAGGCAATCAGCCCCAGCATTTT.

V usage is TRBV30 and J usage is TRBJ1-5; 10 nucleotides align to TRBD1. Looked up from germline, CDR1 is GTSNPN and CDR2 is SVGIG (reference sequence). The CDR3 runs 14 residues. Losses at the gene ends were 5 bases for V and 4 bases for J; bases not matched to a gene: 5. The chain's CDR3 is CAWGGQGRNQPQHF. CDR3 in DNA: TGTGCCTGGGGGGGACAGGGGCGAAATCAGCCCCAGCATTTT.

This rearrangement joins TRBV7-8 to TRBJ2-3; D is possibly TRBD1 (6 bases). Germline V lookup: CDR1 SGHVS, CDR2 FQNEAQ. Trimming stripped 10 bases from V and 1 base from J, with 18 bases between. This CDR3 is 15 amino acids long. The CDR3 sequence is CATLPGQRGTDTQYF. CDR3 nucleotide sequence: TGTGCCACCCTACCAGGACAGAGGGGCACAGATACGCAGTATTTT.

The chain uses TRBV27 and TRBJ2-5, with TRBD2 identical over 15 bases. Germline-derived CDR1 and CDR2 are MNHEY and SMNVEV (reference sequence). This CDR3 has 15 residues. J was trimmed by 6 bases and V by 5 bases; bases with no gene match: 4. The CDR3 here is CASSLGLAGGKTQYF. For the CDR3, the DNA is TGTGCCAGCAGTCTGGGACTAGCGGGGGGTAAGACCCAGTACTTC.

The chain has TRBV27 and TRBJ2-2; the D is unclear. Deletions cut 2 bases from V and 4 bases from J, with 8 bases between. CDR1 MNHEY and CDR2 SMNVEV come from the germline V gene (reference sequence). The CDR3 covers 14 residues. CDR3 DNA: TGTGCCAGCAGTTTAGTTGACTTCACCGGGGAGCTGTTTTTT. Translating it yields CASSLVDFTGELFF.

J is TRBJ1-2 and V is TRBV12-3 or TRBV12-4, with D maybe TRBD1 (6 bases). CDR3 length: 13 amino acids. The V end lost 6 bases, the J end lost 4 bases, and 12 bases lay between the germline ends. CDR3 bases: TGTGCCAGCAGCTATGACAGGAGCTATGGCTACACCTTC. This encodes CASSYDRSYGYTF.

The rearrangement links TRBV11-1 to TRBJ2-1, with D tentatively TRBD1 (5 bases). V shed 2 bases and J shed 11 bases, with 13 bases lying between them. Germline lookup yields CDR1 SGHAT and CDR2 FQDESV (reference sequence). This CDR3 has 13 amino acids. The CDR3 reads CASSLRRAQKQFF. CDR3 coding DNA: TGTGCCAGCAGCTTACGCAGGGCTCAAAAGCAGTTCTTC.

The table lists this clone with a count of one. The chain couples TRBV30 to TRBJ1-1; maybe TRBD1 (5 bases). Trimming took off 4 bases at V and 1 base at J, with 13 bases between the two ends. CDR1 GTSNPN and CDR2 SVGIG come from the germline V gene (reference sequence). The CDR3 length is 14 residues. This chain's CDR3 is CAWNTGMGNTEAFF. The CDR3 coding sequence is TGTGCCTGGAACACAGGTATGGGGAACACTGAAGCTTTCTTT. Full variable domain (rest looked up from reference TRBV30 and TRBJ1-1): SQTIHQWPATLVQPVGSPLSLECTVEGTSNPNLYWYRQAAGRGLQLLFYSVGIGQISSEVPQNLSASRPQDRQFILSSKKLLLSDSGFYLCAWNTGMGNTEAFFGQGTRLTVV.

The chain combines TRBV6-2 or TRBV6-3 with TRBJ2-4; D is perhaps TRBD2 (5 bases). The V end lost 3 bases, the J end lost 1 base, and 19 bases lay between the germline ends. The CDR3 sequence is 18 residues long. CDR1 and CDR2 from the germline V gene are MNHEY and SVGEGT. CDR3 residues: CASSYEVGDPGAKNIQYF. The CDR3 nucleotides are TGTGCCAGCAGTTATGAGGTCGGGGATCCCGGGGCCAAAAACATTCAGTACTTC.

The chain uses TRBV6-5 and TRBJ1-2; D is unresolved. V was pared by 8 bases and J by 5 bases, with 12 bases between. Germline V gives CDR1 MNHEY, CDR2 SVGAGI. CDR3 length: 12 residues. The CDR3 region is CASCNEIYGYTF. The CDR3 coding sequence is TGTGCCAGCTGTAATGAGATTTATGGCTACACCTTC.

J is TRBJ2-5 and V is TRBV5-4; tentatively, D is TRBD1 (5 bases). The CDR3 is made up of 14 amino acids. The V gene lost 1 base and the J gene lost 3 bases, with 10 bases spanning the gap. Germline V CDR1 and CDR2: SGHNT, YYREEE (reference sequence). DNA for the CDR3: TGTGCCAGCAGCTTGATCGCAGGGAAAGAGACCCAGTACTTC. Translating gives CASSLIAGKETQYF.

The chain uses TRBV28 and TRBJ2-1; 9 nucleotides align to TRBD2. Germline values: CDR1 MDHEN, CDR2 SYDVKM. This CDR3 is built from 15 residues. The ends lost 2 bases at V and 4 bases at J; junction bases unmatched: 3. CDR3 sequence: CASSLAGGVYNEQFF. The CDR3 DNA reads TGTGCCAGCAGTTTAGCGGGGGGGGTATACAATGAGCAGTTCTTC. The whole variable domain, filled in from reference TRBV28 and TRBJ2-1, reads DVKVTQSSRYLVKRTGEKVFLECVQDMDHENMFWYRQDPGLGLRLIYFSYDVKMKEKGDIPEGYSVSREKKERFSLILESASTNQTSMYLCASSLAGGVYNEQFFGPGTRLTVL.

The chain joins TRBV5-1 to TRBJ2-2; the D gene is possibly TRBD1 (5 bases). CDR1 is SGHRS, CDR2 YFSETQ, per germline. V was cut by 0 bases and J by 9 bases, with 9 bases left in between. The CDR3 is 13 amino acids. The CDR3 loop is CASSLAGFRELFF. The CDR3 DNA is TGCGCCAGCAGCTTGGCAGGGTTCCGGGAGCTGTTTTTT.

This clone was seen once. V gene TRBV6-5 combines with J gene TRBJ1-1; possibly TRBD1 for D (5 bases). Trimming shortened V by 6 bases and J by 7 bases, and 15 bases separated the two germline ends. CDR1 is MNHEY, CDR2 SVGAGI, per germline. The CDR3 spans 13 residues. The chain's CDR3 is CASRRDGQGEAFF. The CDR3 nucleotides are TGTGCCAGCAGGCGGGACGGGCAGGGTGAAGCTTTCTTT.

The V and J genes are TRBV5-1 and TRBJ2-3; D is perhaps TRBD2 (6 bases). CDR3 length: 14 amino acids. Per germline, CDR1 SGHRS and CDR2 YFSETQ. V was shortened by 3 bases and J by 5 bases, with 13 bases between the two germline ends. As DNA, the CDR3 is TGCGCCAGCAGCTATATACCGGGGGTAGATACGCAGTATTTT. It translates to CASSYIPGVDTQYF.